The 26 T cell receptor beta chains below come from one sample, sequenced in a study of cytomegalovirus exposure and HLA in healthy donors. Use of 60 Vbeta and 13 Jbeta primers characterized the PCR. Sequencing was performed with immunoSEQ multiplex PCR; in TCRdb, only in-frame clones are kept and a portion is missing. In the table there are about 160,000 clones, roughly 80% of which are singletons. What was sequenced was PBMCs. These receptors all come from a young man in good health and CMV-seropositive.

V usage is TRBV5-4 and J usage is TRBJ2-3; weak D call: TRBD2 (6 bases). The CDR3 extends over 15 amino acids. The germline V gene encodes CDR1 SGHNT and CDR2 YYREEE (reference sequence). Deletions cut 0 bases from V and 0 bases from J, with 8 bases between. This chain's CDR3 is CASSLGRGSTDTQYF. In DNA, the CDR3 is TGTGCCAGCAGCTTGGGACGGGGGAGCACAGATACGCAGTATTTT.

The CDR3 region has the DNA TGTGCCAGCTCTCCCCAGGGGGGCAATCAGCCCCAGCATTTT. As protein: CASSPQGGNQPQHF. J is TRBJ1-5 and V is TRBV18; 7 nucleotides line up with TRBD1. The J segment lost 2 bases and the V segment lost 6 bases, leaving 4 bases of the junction unmatched. The CDR3 sequence is 14 residues long. CDR1 and CDR2 from the germline V gene are KGHSH and LQKENI.

CDR3 sequence: CASSPGLDNTGELFF. CDR3 DNA sequence: TGCGCCAGCAGCCCGGGACTAGATAACACCGGGGAGCTGTTTTTT. The gene calls are TRBV4-1 and TRBJ2-2, with 8 bases identical to TRBD2. After removal of 4 bases from V and 2 bases from J, the junction contained 3 bases not matched to a gene. The CDR3 sequence is 15 residues long. Germline assignment: CDR1 MGHRA and CDR2 YSYEKL.

The chain recombines TRBV10-3 with TRBJ1-2; TRBD1 might be the D (5 bases). V was trimmed by 4 bases and J by 3 bases, leaving 15 bases between them. The CDR3 runs to 15 residues. Germline V lookup: CDR1 ENHRY, CDR2 SYGVKD. The CDR3 loop reads CAISGGDLGDYGYTF. As DNA, the CDR3 is TGTGCCATCAGTGGGGGGGACTTAGGCGACTATGGCTACACCTTC.

The gene calls are TRBV10-3 and TRBJ2-3; D is ambiguous. This CDR3 is 15 amino acids long. Germline V gene data show CDR1 as ENHRY and CDR2 as SYGVKD. V lost 0 bases, J lost 4 bases, and 11 bases lay in between. CDR3 coding DNA: TGTGCCATCAGTGAGTCTATAGCTGGTGCAGATACGCAGTATTTT. Translation gives CAISESIAGADTQYF.

The chain is built from TRBV5-6 and TRBJ2-5; D perhaps matches TRBD2 (6 bases). With 6 bases removed from V and 5 bases from J, the gap between germline ends came to 14 bases. CDR3 length: 13 amino acids. Germline-derived CDR1 and CDR2 are SGHDT and YYEEEE. As DNA, the CDR3 is TGTGCCAGCACCCGGGCGGGGATCGAGACCCAGTACTTC. Its protein product is CASTRAGIETQYF.

The genes are TRBV28 and TRBJ1-2, with D possibly being TRBD1 (6 bases). V was cut by 11 bases and J by 4 bases, with 14 bases left in between. The CDR3 is made up of 12 amino acids. The germline CDR1 and CDR2 sequences are MDHEN and SYDVKM. The CDR3 protein is CALRDIGYGYTF. The CDR3 DNA reads as TGTGCCCTCCGGGACATTGGCTATGGCTACACCTTC.

This clone was picked up one time. The chain recombines TRBV6-5 with TRBJ2-7, with D possibly TRBD2 on 6 matching bases. The ends were cut back, 5 bases at V and 3 bases at J, with 14 bases in the middle. This CDR3 region has 14 residues. CDR1 and CDR2 from the germline V gene are MNHEY and SVGAGI. CDR3 in DNA: TGTGCCAGCAGTCAAGGGGACTTGGACTACGAGCAGTACTTC. The encoded protein is CASSQGDLDYEQYF.

The sample holds one count of this clone. This chain uses TRBV2 with TRBJ1-2; 7 nucleotides line up with TRBD1. With 4 bases clipped from V and 5 bases from J, the junction kept 7 bases outside the gene matches. CDR1 and CDR2 from the germline V gene are SNHLY and FYNNEI. The CDR3 is 14 amino acids. The CDR3 here is CASSVETGLYGYTF. The DNA for the CDR3 is TGTGCCAGCAGTGTGGAGACAGGGCTTTATGGCTACACCTTC.

The CDR3 region is CASSVAEGRDTQYF. Here the CDR3 DNA reads TGTGCCAGCAGCGTAGCTGAAGGGAGAGATACGCAGTATTTT. This chain uses TRBV9 with TRBJ2-3, with D maybe TRBD2 (5 bases). The length of the CDR3 is 14 residues. Germline loops: CDR1 SGDLS, CDR2 YYNGEE. Trimming took 0 bases from V and 5 from J, leaving 10 bases between them. The entire variable domain, with the rest obtained from reference TRBV9 and TRBJ2-3, is as follows: DSGVTQTPKHLITATGQRVTLRCSPRSGDLSVYWYQQSLDQGLQFLIQYYNGEERAKGNILERFSAQQFPDLHSELNLSSLELGDSALYFCASSVAEGRDTQYFGPGTRLTVL.

The rearrangement uses TRBV5-5 and TRBJ1-4; D might be TRBD1 (6 bases). The V gene lost 0 bases and the J gene lost 0 bases, with 18 bases spanning the gap. The CDR3 spans 19 residues. The V gene's germline CDR1 is SGHKS and CDR2 YYEKEE (reference sequence). DNA of the CDR3: TGTGCCAGCAGCTTGGCAGGGGCCCATTCCTTTGCAACTAATGAAAAACTGTTTTTT. This gives the protein CASSLAGAHSFATNEKLFF.

The chain links TRBV19 to TRBJ1-4, with 10 bases identical to TRBD1. Germline V gives CDR1 LNHDA, CDR2 SQIVND (reference sequence). There are 18 residues in the CDR3. Losses at the gene ends were 4 bases for V and 0 bases for J; bases not matched to a gene: 8. The CDR3 spells CASSKGQGTYATNEKLFF. In DNA, the CDR3 is TGTGCCAGTAGTAAGGGACAGGGGACTTACGCAACTAATGAAAAACTGTTTTTT.

The J gene is TRBJ1-1, the V gene TRBV25-1, with a possible D match to TRBD1 (5 bases). The CDR3 spans 12 residues. Germline values: CDR1 MGHDK, CDR2 SYGVNS. V lost 6 bases, J lost 4 bases, and 9 bases lay in between. CDR3 loop: CASRWGGTEAFF. CDR3 nucleotides: TGTGCCAGCAGGTGGGGGGGCACTGAAGCTTTCTTT. Using reference TRBV25-1 and TRBJ1-1 for the parts outside the CDR3, the full variable domain is EADIYQTPRYLVIGTGKKITLECSQTMGHDKMYWYQQDPGMELHLIHYSYGVNSTEKGDLSSESTVSRIRTEHFPLTLESARPSHTSQYLCASRWGGTEAFFGQGTRLTVV.

The sample holds a few counts of this clone. This chain links TRBV30 with TRBJ1-2; no definite D call. The V end was cut by 0 bases, the J end by 4 bases, with 9 bases between. The CDR3 runs to 13 residues. In germline, CDR1 is GTSNPN, CDR2 SVGIG (reference sequence). For the CDR3, the DNA is TGTGCCTGGAGTGTACCCCCACTCTATGGCTACACCTTC. It yields the protein CAWSVPPLYGYTF.

This chain uses TRBV19 with TRBJ2-1, with D perhaps matching TRBD1 (6 bases). CDR3 length: 13 amino acids. V was cut by 5 bases and J by 6 bases, with 11 bases left in between. From germline, CDR1 is LNHDA and CDR2 SQIVND (reference sequence). CDR3 coding DNA: TGTGCCAGTAGTGCCCTACAGGGCAATGAGCAGTTCTTC. Protein sequence: CASSALQGNEQFF.

This chain links TRBV27 with TRBJ1-2; D unclear. Deletions cut 1 base from V and 4 bases from J, with 7 bases between. From germline, CDR1 is MNHEY and CDR2 SMNVEV (reference sequence). The CDR3 totals 13 residues. The CDR3 DNA follows: TGTGCCAGCAGTTTATTAGGAGGCTATGGCTACACCTTC. Its protein is CASSLLGGYGYTF.

The chain uses TRBV30 and TRBJ2-5, with 7 bases fitting TRBD2. Trimming removed 0 bases from V and 2 bases from J; junction bases left unmatched: 15. Germline V gives CDR1 GTSNPN, CDR2 SVGIG (reference sequence). The CDR3 contains 18 residues. CDR3 region: CAWSVGYAVGTTQETQYF. CDR3 nucleotides: TGTGCCTGGAGTGTAGGGTATGCGGTAGGGACTACACAAGAGACCCAGTACTTC.

This chain links TRBV7-2 with TRBJ1-5, with D possibly being TRBD1 (5 bases). The CDR3 contains 15 residues. Germline V gene lookup returns CDR1 SGHTA and CDR2 FQGNSA. Trimming shortened V by 3 bases and J by 7 bases, and 16 bases separated the two germline ends. CDR3: CASSFNGGGWQPQHF. CDR3 nucleotide sequence: TGTGCCAGCAGCTTCAATGGGGGGGGATGGCAGCCCCAGCATTTT.

The chain joins TRBV27 to TRBJ2-5, with D possibly matching TRBD2 (7 bases). The CDR3 is 13 residues long. Deletions cut 6 bases from V and 4 bases from J, with 12 bases between. Germline loops: CDR1 MNHEY, CDR2 SMNVEV (reference sequence). CDR3: CASSWGGAETQYF. As DNA, the CDR3 is TGTGCCAGCAGCTGGGGGGGCGCAGAGACCCAGTACTTC.

The rearrangement links TRBV29-1 to TRBJ2-1, with D possibly being TRBD1 (6 bases). Trimming took 4 bases from V and 7 from J, leaving 8 bases between them. In germline, CDR1 is SQVTM, CDR2 ANQGSEA. The CDR3 totals 11 residues. The CDR3 coding sequence is TGCAGCGTTGTAAGGGGGAATGAGCAGTTCTTC. It translates to CSVVRGNEQFF.

The rearrangement uses TRBV2 and TRBJ2-2; D gene unclear. The germline CDR1 and CDR2 sequences are SNHLY and FYNNEI. V dropped 4 bases and J dropped 3 bases, with 6 bases sitting between them. The CDR3 is made up of 13 amino acids. This CDR3 is CASSVPYTGELFF. Written as DNA, the CDR3 is TGTGCCAGCAGTGTTCCGTACACCGGGGAGCTGTTTTTT.

The chain uses TRBV5-1 and TRBJ2-2; D might be TRBD2 (6 bases). Deletions cut 0 bases from V and 7 bases from J, with 13 bases between. CDR3 length: 15 amino acids. CDR1 is SGHRS, CDR2 YFSETQ, per germline. This CDR3 is CASSLDAGTYGELFF. The DNA of the CDR3 is TGCGCCAGCAGCTTGGATGCGGGAACCTACGGGGAGCTGTTTTTT.

In the case of this clone: A read error may produce the germline difference seen at one junction end. The chain joins TRBV28 to TRBJ1-6; D gene uncertain. The CDR3 runs 11 residues. In germline, CDR1 is MDHEN, CDR2 SYDVKM. The CDR3 region is CASSLNSPLHF. The CDR3 coding sequence is TGTGCCAGCAGTTTAAATTCTCCCCTCCACTTT.

V is TRBV5-4 and J is TRBJ2-5; maybe TRBD2 (5 bases). The CDR3 runs 15 residues. Germline values: CDR1 SGHNT, CDR2 YYREEE (reference sequence). Trimming removed 0 bases at V and 1 base at J, with 10 bases between. In DNA, the CDR3 is TGTGCCAGCAGCTTGGATCGGACTTCCCAAGAGACCCAGTACTTC. Protein product: CASSLDRTSQETQYF.

The rearrangement links TRBV5-1 to TRBJ2-3; 12 nucleotides align to TRBD2. Germline V lookup: CDR1 SGHRS, CDR2 YFSETQ. The CDR3 is 18 amino acids. The ends lost 0 bases at V and 0 bases at J; junction bases unmatched: 5. The DNA of the CDR3 is TGCGCCAGCAGCTTGGGGCTAGCGGGGGGGCCGAGCACAGATACGCAGTATTTT. Amino acids: CASSLGLAGGPSTDTQYF.

This clone was observed a handful of times. V is TRBV11-2 and J is TRBJ2-3; D unresolved. The V gene lost 5 bases and the J gene lost 0 bases, with 9 bases spanning the gap. There are 14 residues in the CDR3. CDR1 SGHAT and CDR2 FQNNGV come from the germline V gene. The CDR3 DNA reads TGTGCCAGCAGCCTAATGAGCAGCACAGATACGCAGTATTTT. Protein sequence: CASSLMSSTDTQYF.